This T cell receptor beta chain derives from a study of CD8 T cells in Susac syndrome. Germline V gene data show CDR1 as DFQATT and CDR2 as SNEGSKA (reference sequence). V was clipped by 8 bases and J by 3 bases, with 14 bases between them. The CDR3 loop spans 12 amino acids. With random hexamers, roughly 0.45 to 1 ug RNA was reverse transcribed. Using its own MiXCR run on the immunoSEQ multiplex PCR reads, TCRdb lists one record per CDR3 protein. The table records some 190,000 distinct CDR3 sequences, approximately 96% of them present only once. The gene calls are TRBV20-1 and TRBJ2-7; D remains unclear. The source is a human donor with multiple sclerosis. Sequences were obtained from CD4+ T cells from PBMCs. Written as DNA, the CDR3 is TGCAGTACTACAGACGGGCACTACGAGCAGTACTTC. It is translated as CSTTDGHYEQYF.